This entry features one TCR beta chain sequence. The clone's antigen remains unknown. The record has no base qualities; no much larger clone is one base away. Whole blood was collected in K2EDTA tubes by collaborating institutions according to the institutions' own protocols. For TCRbeta analysis, collaborator samples were shipped as frozen whole blood, as isolated PBMCs, or as DNA extracted from either sample type. These data belong to a study of blood T cell repertoires in COVID-19 (TCRdb year 2020). Some background on the complete study: The collaborator samples originated in the United States, Italy and Spain and spanned the acute and convalescent phases of COVID-19. Deeply sampled blood TCRbeta repertoires from subjects exposed to, actively infected with, or recovered from COVID-19 were included in the dataset. The samples were drawn from the first 160 participants of the ongoing ImmuneRACE study and from 950 to 1,500 subjects provided by 6 global collaborators. A freely available public database, intended as a resource for researchers studying the immune response to SARS-CoV-2, is where the repertoires were released. The prospective study material was composed of cDNA or gDNA derived from T cells, B-cell-depleted T cells, or PBMCs. A de-identified subject ID, COVID-19 status, age in years and sex were almost always included in the sample metadata. Where HLA class I and class II types were available, the types were taken from metadata supplied by the sample provider, not from assay-based typing.

General findings and caveats noted by the study authors: Clinical and demographic metadata were provided uncurated, with the amount varying by source and participant.

CDR1 and CDR2 are read off the germline V gene as SGHRS and YFSETQ. The CDR3 contains 15 residues, cysteine and valine counted. Only CDR3 DNA is held: 45 bases, read in frame from base 1. Between the V and J ends, shortened by 2 bases and 0 bases respectively, the junction contains 12 bases. The immunoSEQ Assay, a bias-controlled multiplex PCR, was used to amplify TCRbeta CDR3 regions from genomic DNA. The authors' pipeline ran thus. The number of nucleated cells in each sample was estimated by amplification of reference gene primers within the assay. To quantify the absolute abundance of each unique TCRbeta CDR3 rearrangement, sequence reads were collapsed and filtered. For each sample, productive Simpson clonality was calculated as the square root of Simpson's diversity index across productive rearrangements. TCRdb limited this immuneACCESS table to in-frame rearrangements with V and J called. A share of clones is missing; checked studies link under half to unresolved V genes, and the rest is unexplained. V, J and clone size are taken as reported in that table, and D and trimming were inferred from the DNA itself. This sample holds 120,000 to 150,000 clones; roughly 76% were observed only once. The ten largest clones add up to approximately 8.4% of the sample.

This sequence originates from a human donor with acute or convalescent COVID-19. The donor label of this sample is uncertain. The chain is encoded by TRBV5-1 joined to TRBJ2-7, with a weak D call of TRBD1 (6 bases match). Sequenced input: peripheral blood. The sequenced DNA: TGCGCCAGCAGCTTAAGAGGGGGTCCCTCCTACGAGCAGTACGTC. This encodes CASSLRGGPSYEQYV.